This is a list of T cell receptor beta chains from one sample in a study of T cells in Graves' hyperthyroidism and ophthalmopathy. TCRdb reanalysed the multiplex PCR reads using MiXCR and keeps one entry per CDR3 protein. Of roughly 360,000 distinct CDR3 sequences detected, about 13% appear once; the ten largest clones hold less than 25%. What was sequenced was blood. Receptors were obtained from a man under 40 with Graves' hyperthyroidism that later progressed to Graves' ophthalmopathy. Each CDR3 is given with its conserved first and last residue. A D gene is named only where the DNA matches it firmly. Rows may omit the clone size; those that give it use once, few, many or a size class.

D gene	V gene	J gene	clone size	CDR3 DNA	CDR3 protein
TRBD2	TRBV4-1	TRBJ2-5	few	TGCGCCAGCAGCCAAGTTCCTTGGACTAGCGGGGGGGCAGAGACCCAGTACTTC	CASSQVPWTSGGAETQYF
TRBD1	TRBV7-9	TRBJ1-2	few	TGTGCCAGCAGCGATGACAGGGATGGCTACACCTTC	CASSDDRDGYTF
-	TRBV11-1	TRBJ2-7	many	TGTGCCAGCAGCTTAGTTCGGGGCTACGAGCAGTACTTC	CASSLVRGYEQYF
TRBD1	TRBV6-5	TRBJ2-5	many	TGTGCCAGCAGTTACCTCGGGGACAGGATAGAGACCCAGTACTTC	CASSYLGDRIETQYF
-	TRBV11-3	TRBJ2-7	few	TGTGCCAGCAGACACTCGGGGCAGGGTTCCTACGAGCAGTACTTC	CASRHSGQGSYEQYF
-	TRBV11-2	TRBJ1-2	many	TGTGCCAGCAGCTTAGGTTACAGGAACTATGGCTACACCTTC	CASSLGYRNYGYTF
TRBD1	TRBV5-1	TRBJ1-6	few	TGCGCCAGCAGCTTGGAGGGGACAGGTATTTCTTCACCCCTCCACTTT	CASSLEGTGISSPLHF
-	TRBV30	TRBJ2-7	many	TGTGCCTGGAGTAGGCACCCCTACGAGCAGTACTTC	CAWSRHPYEQYF
-	TRBV6-5	TRBJ1-5	-	TGTGCCAGCAGTTACGCCGGGGGGCTTGGTCAGCCCCAGCATTTT	CASSYAGGLGQPQHF
TRBD1	TRBV12-3/TRBV12-4	TRBJ2-5	once	TGTGCCAGCAGACGACAGGGTGAGACCCAGTACTTC	CASRRQGETQYF
-	TRBV7-8	TRBJ2-2	few	TGTGCCAGCAGGGTCGGGTGGGGCTCCGGGGAGCTGTTTTTT	CASRVGWGSGELFF
-	TRBV7-3	TRBJ1-1	many	TGTGCCAGCAGCGAACACGGACAGAAGAACACTGAAGCTTTCTTT	CASSEHGQKNTEAFF
-	TRBV4-1	TRBJ1-2	-	TGCGCCAGCAGCCACGACCCTACAGGGACCGCCTATGGCTACACCTTC	CASSHDPTGTAYGYTF
-	TRBV6-1	TRBJ1-3	few	TGTGCCAGCAGTGAGTGGGGGACCCCTGGAAACACCATATATTTT	CASSEWGTPGNTIYF
-	TRBV18	TRBJ1-1	-	TGTGCCAGCTCACCACCCGGGACAATAAACACTGAAGCTTTCTTT	CASSPPGTINTEAFF
-	TRBV6-1	TRBJ1-1	many	TGTGCCAGCAGCGGTTCTTTGACCCTGAACACTGAAGCTTTCTTT	CASSGSLTLNTEAFF
-	TRBV5-5	TRBJ1-3	-	TGTGCCAGCAGCTTGGGAAGCGGCATATATTTT	CASSLGSGIYF
-	TRBV11-2	TRBJ2-1	many	TGTGCCAGCAGCTTATTCTGTTGTGGGCTCTCCTACAATGAGCAGTTCTTC	CASSLFCCGLSYNEQFF
TRBD1	TRBV20-1	TRBJ1-1	many	TGCAGTGCTAATCCAGGACAGGGACGGGGAACTGAAGCTTTCTTT	CSANPGQGRGTEAFF
-	TRBV30	TRBJ1-1	many	TGTGCCTGGAGTATCGGGGGGACTGAAGCTTTCTTT	CAWSIGGTEAFF
-	TRBV2	TRBJ1-4	many	TGTGCCAGCAGTGATTGGGTGAATGAAAAACTGTTTTTT	CASSDWVNEKLFF
TRBD2	TRBV6-1	TRBJ2-1	many	TGTGCCAGCAGGGCCCGACTAGCGGGACAAAACAATGAGCAGTTCTTC	CASRARLAGQNNEQFF
-	TRBV3-1	TRBJ1-1	many	TGTGCCAGCAGCCCCGGGGGGGGTAGGACTGAAGCTTTCTTT	CASSPGGGRTEAFF
-	TRBV12-3/TRBV12-4	TRBJ1-1	-	TGTGCCAGCACCGATGGGCACCTGAACACTGAAGCTTTCTTT	CASTDGHLNTEAFF
TRBD2	TRBV20-1	TRBJ2-3	-	TGCAGTGCTAGTCCTCGGGGGGTCAGCACAGATACGCAGTATTTT	CSASPRGVSTDTQYF
-	TRBV28	TRBJ1-5	many	TGTGCCAGCAGTTTTCCCGCGACGGGAAGCAATCAGCCCCAGCATTTT	CASSFPATGSNQPQHF
-	TRBV4-1	TRBJ1-2	-	TGCGCCAGCAGCCAAGAGGAAGGGACCTATGGCTACACCTTC	CASSQEEGTYGYTF
-	TRBV18	TRBJ1-1	-	TGTGCCAGCTCACCTGCTACTCGGGTTACTGAAGCTTTCTTT	CASSPATRVTEAFF
TRBD2	TRBV11-1	TRBJ2-3	-	TGTGCCAGCAGCTGGCTAGCGGGGGGAGGCACAGATACGCAGTATTTT	CASSWLAGGGTDTQYF
-	TRBV16	TRBJ1-1	-	TGTGCCAGCAGCCAATACACGGCAGCCCGGGGCACTGAAGCTTTCTTT	CASSQYTAARGTEAFF
-	TRBV2	TRBJ1-5	-	TGTGCCAGCACTCGAGCGGATCAGGGTAGGAATCAGCCCCAGCATTTT	CASTRADQGRNQPQHF